The 12 T cell receptor beta chains below all came from one sample that was sequenced in a study of beta chain features in type 1 diabetes (dated by TCRdb to 2016 to 2018). Overall results and qualifications from the work: A moderate but significant shortening of TCRB CDR3 length was observed in type 1 diabetes patients in all four CD4+ subsets.

Library preparation was by the immunoSEQ multiplex PCR assay. The entire isolated RNA was reverse transcribed using the High Capacity cDNA Reverse Transcription Kit, and thus expressed TCRB transcripts were sequenced. TCRdb re-hosts the immuneACCESS table, in-frame sequences only. Its copies lack some clones; in the studies checked, an unresolved V gene accounts for under half of them, and the cause for the rest is not known. A total of about 240,000 clones appear in this sample, approximately 14% of them only once. The top ten hold 0.019% of the sample. These receptors have no known antigen. Sequencing was carried out using naive CD4+ T cells from blood. Read against the paper, the sample's cell subset or site label means: true naive CD4+ T cells. These receptors were obtained from a man aged 30 to 39 with type 1 diabetes.

The chain uses TRBV7-9 and TRBJ2-1; TRBD2 is a possible D gene (6 bases). V was trimmed by 1 base and J by 6 bases, leaving 10 bases between them. The CDR3 runs 14 residues. Germline loops: CDR1 SEHNR, CDR2 FQNEAQ (reference sequence). The CDR3 sequence: CASSLVWRANEQFF. CDR3 DNA sequence: TGTGCCAGCAGCTTAGTCTGGAGGGCCAATGAGCAGTTCTTC.

This rearrangement joins TRBV30 to TRBJ2-1; TRBD1 aligns across 9 bases. With 5 bases clipped from V and 6 bases from J, the junction kept 5 bases outside the gene matches. CDR1 is GTSNPN, CDR2 SVGIG, per germline (reference sequence). This CDR3 is built from 13 residues. In DNA form, the CDR3 reads TGTGCCTGGGGGACAGGGTTAGGCAATGAGCAGTTCTTC. It specifies CAWGTGLGNEQFF.

This clone was seen a few times. The genes are TRBV29-1 and TRBJ2-1; TRBD2 matches at 10 bases. Trimming at V came to 6 bases and at J to 9 bases, leaving 8 bases not matched to a gene. In germline, CDR1 is SQVTM, CDR2 ANQGSEA. CDR3 length: 13 residues. CDR3 in amino acids: CSVGQRLAGEQFF. CDR3 DNA sequence: TGCAGCGTCGGACAGCGACTAGCGGGTGAGCAGTTCTTC.

CDR3 amino acids: CASSLEQGDSGYTF. The CDR3 DNA reads as TGCGCCAGCAGCTTGGAACAGGGAGATTCTGGCTACACCTTC. The V gene is TRBV5-1, the J gene TRBJ1-2; the D gene is possibly TRBD1 (6 bases). CDR1 and CDR2 from the germline V gene are SGHRS and YFSETQ. V dropped 0 bases and J dropped 7 bases, with 13 bases sitting between them. This CDR3 has 14 residues.

The CDR3 DNA reads TGCAGCGTTGGAGTTCTTACTGGGCAGTACTTC. Protein product: CSVGVLTGQYF. The V and J genes are TRBV29-1 and TRBJ2-7, with D uncertain. The CDR3 is made up of 11 amino acids. Per germline, CDR1 SQVTM and CDR2 ANQGSEA. The germline V and J ends were trimmed by 4 bases and 9 bases, with 13 bases remaining between them.

Worth noting for this clone: This sample also contains other DNA sequences that code for the same CDR3. The chain recombines TRBV18 with TRBJ2-5; D remains unclear. From germline, CDR1 is KGHSH and CDR2 LQKENI. V lost 1 base, J lost 0 bases, and 6 bases lay in between. The CDR3 has 14 residues. The CDR3 DNA is TGTGCCAGCTCACCACTCGCAGACCAAGAGACCCAGTACTTC. It codes for CASSPLADQETQYF. Filled out from reference TRBV18 and TRBJ2-5, the complete variable domain reads NAGVMQNPRHLVRRRGQEARLRCSPMKGHSHVYWYRQLPEEGLKFMVYLQKENIIDESGMPKERFSAEFPKEGPSILRIQQVVRGDSAAYFCASSPLADQETQYFGPGTRLLVL.

This clone was observed a handful of times. The V gene is TRBV9, the J gene TRBJ2-1; 8 nucleotides agree with TRBD1. Germline values: CDR1 SGDLS, CDR2 YYNGEE. V was clipped by 0 bases and J by 9 bases; unmatched bases: 5. The CDR3 is made up of 14 amino acids. The CDR3 nucleotides read TGTGCCAGCAGCGTAGTTCAGGGGGCTACTGAGCAGTTCTTC. This gives the protein CASSVVQGATEQFF.

J is TRBJ2-7 and V is TRBV27; 10 bases are a match to TRBD1. Trimming cost V 5 bases and J 2 bases; bases outside gene matches: 6. CDR3 length: 15 amino acids. Germline values: CDR1 MNHEY, CDR2 SMNVEV (reference sequence). CDR3 region: CASSPGDRGTYEQYF. CDR3 nucleotides: TGTGCCAGCAGTCCGGGGGACAGGGGAACCTACGAGCAGTACTTC.

This clone has a handful of counts. The chain recombines TRBV5-5 with TRBJ2-1; 7 bases are a match to TRBD1. J gave up 9 bases and V 4 bases, and 10 bases lay outside the gene matches. Germline CDR1 reads SGHKS; CDR2 reads YYEKEE (reference sequence). CDR3 length: 14 residues. The CDR3 protein is CASSLDRVLGEQFF. The CDR3 DNA reads TGTGCCAGCAGCCTCGACAGGGTGTTGGGTGAGCAGTTCTTC.

V usage is TRBV11-2 and J usage is TRBJ1-2, with 8 bases fitting TRBD1. This CDR3 is 14 amino acids long. The V gene's germline CDR1 is SGHAT and CDR2 FQNNGV. The V and J ends lost 5 bases and 8 bases, in that order; junction bases with no gene match: 10. CDR3 protein: CASSPGQGIVGYTF. In DNA, the CDR3 is TGTGCCAGCAGCCCCGGACAGGGAATTGTAGGCTACACCTTC.

J is TRBJ1-1 and V is TRBV7-9; a weak D match, TRBD1 (6 bases). Germline V gene data show CDR1 as SEHNR and CDR2 as FQNEAQ (reference sequence). The CDR3 totals 16 residues. Trimming removed 7 bases at V and 7 bases at J, with 25 bases between. The CDR3 coding sequence is TGTGCCAGCAACTCGCTCGGGGAGCTCGACAGGAGTGAAGCTTTCTTT. This translates into CASNSLGELDRSEAFF.

The chain joins TRBV27 to TRBJ1-5, with D perhaps matching TRBD1 (5 bases). Trimming cost V 2 bases and J 2 bases, with 10 bases left between them. Germline assignment: CDR1 MNHEY and CDR2 SMNVEV (reference sequence). The CDR3 length is 15 residues. The CDR3 DNA sequence: TGTGCCAGCAGTTTAGGGACGGGAGGCAATCAGCCCCAGCATTTT. Translated, it gives CASSLGTGGNQPQHF.